This T cell receptor (beta chain) was documented in a study of blood T cell repertoires in COVID-19. Overall study context: Whether acute or convalescent, the COVID-19 samples came from the United States, Italy and Spain. T cells, B-cell-depleted T cells, or PBMCs provided the cDNA or gDNA that served as material.

The CDR3 sequence is 15 residues long. CDR1 is SGHAT and CDR2 is FQNNGV in the germline V gene. V was clipped by 5 bases and J by 1 base, with 14 bases between them. The method was immunoSEQ multiplex PCR; TCRdb's version includes in-frame clones alone and lacks a portion of them. The repertoire has about 110,000 clones, approximately 84% of them found once; the top ten carry roughly 1.4%. J is TRBJ1-1 and V is TRBV11-2; D gene uncertain. This receptor was identified in a man aged 40-55 years with acute or convalescent COVID-19. Sequencing was done on a sample of peripheral blood. The CDR3 DNA reads as TGTGCCAGCAGCCTCCCGGGATACAAGAACACTGAAGCTTTCTTT. It codes for CASSLPGYKNTEAFF.